Listed below are T cell receptor beta chains from one sample, sequenced in a study of cytomegalovirus exposure and HLA in healthy donors. The method was immunoSEQ multiplex PCR; TCRdb's version includes in-frame clones alone and lacks a portion of them. The sample has 95,000 to 130,000 clones; roughly four fifths are singletons. Sequencing was carried out using PBMCs. Every receptor here comes from a woman younger than 30 in good health and CMV-seronegative. Each CDR3 is given with its conserved first and last residue. The D gene is left open where the match is weak. Clone size is not always given. Where it is, it says once, few, many or a class for expanded clones.

D	V	J	size	DNA	CDR3
TRBD1	TRBV5-1	TRBJ1-1	-	TGCGCCAGCAGAACACGGACAGGGATGACTGAAGCTTTCTTT	CASRTRTGMTEAFF
-	TRBV19	TRBJ1-1	-	TGTGCCACCCAATTACAGGGCTTGAACACTGAAGCTTTCTTT	CATQLQGLNTEAFF
-	TRBV28	TRBJ2-7	-	TGTGCCAGCAGCCGCGGCGGCTACGAGCAGTACTTC	CASSRGGYEQYF
TRBD1	TRBV6-1	TRBJ1-1	-	TGTGCCAGCAGTGCCCAGGGGGCCACTGAAGCTTTCTTT	CASSAQGATEAFF
-	TRBV5-6	TRBJ1-6	-	TGTGCCAGCAGCTTGGATGGGGGCCGAAATTCACCCCTCCACTTT	CASSLDGGRNSPLHF
TRBD2	TRBV7-9	TRBJ2-3	-	TGTGCCAGCAGCTCAGGTCCCGGGGGGGGGACAGATACGCAGTATTTT	CASSSGPGGGTDTQYF
TRBD1	TRBV7-2	TRBJ1-1	few	TGTGCCAGCAGCCCTCAGGGGGCTACGTATCTGAACACTGAAGCTTTCTTT	CASSPQGATYLNTEAFF
-	TRBV27	TRBJ1-1	-	TGTGCCACCCACTGGAACACTGAAGCTTTCTTT	CATHWNTEAFF
TRBD1	TRBV4-1	TRBJ1-4	-	TGCGCCAGCTCGACAGGGTCAACTAATGAAAAACTGTTTTTT	CASSTGSTNEKLFF
TRBD1	TRBV9	TRBJ1-4	-	TGTGCCAGCAGCGCTCCAGGACAGGGATCGGCTGAAAAACTGTTTTTT	CASSAPGQGSAEKLFF
TRBD2	TRBV2	TRBJ2-5	-	TGTGCCAGCAGTGCGAGCGGGGGGATCGAGACCCAGTACTTC	CASSASGGIETQYF
-	TRBV4-1	TRBJ2-5	-	TGCGCCAGCAGCCATGATTCAGGGGTCCAAGAGACCCAGTACTTC	CASSHDSGVQETQYF
TRBD1	TRBV6-1	TRBJ2-7	few	TGTGCCAGCAGCGGGGGACAGGGGATATTCCGCGAGCAGTACTTC	CASSGGQGIFREQYF
-	TRBV2	TRBJ2-1	-	TGTGCCGGGGGGAGGAGGGCTAGCAATGAGCAGTTCTTC	CAGGRRASNEQFF
TRBD1	TRBV6-1	TRBJ2-5	-	TGTGCCGGACAGGGGGCGTACCAAGAGACCCAGTACTTC	CAGQGAYQETQYF
TRBD2	TRBV9	TRBJ2-1	few	TGTGCCAGCAGCGTAGGCGGCGGGGGCTACAATGAGCAGTTCTTC	CASSVGGGGYNEQFF
-	TRBV7-9	TRBJ2-1	-	TGTGCCAGCAGCTTAGCGTTGGGACTCAATGAGCAGTTCTTC	CASSLALGLNEQFF
TRBD1	TRBV5-4	TRBJ2-7	-	TGTGCCAGCAGGAGCTGGGACAGACTTTACGAGCAGTACTTC	CASRSWDRLYEQYF
-	TRBV6-1	TRBJ1-2	-	TGTGCCAGCAGTGAAGAACAGACCAGACCCTATGGCTACACCTTC	CASSEEQTRPYGYTF
TRBD1	TRBV5-1	TRBJ2-7	-	TGCGCCAGCAGCGCGGAGACAGGGTCCTACGAGCAGTACTTC	CASSAETGSYEQYF
-	TRBV15	TRBJ1-1	-	TGTGCCACCAGCAGGTCAGGGGTCCACATTGGCACTGAAGCTTTCTTT	CATSRSGVHIGTEAFF
TRBD1	TRBV28	TRBJ1-5	-	TGTGCCAGCAGTATTACAGGGGGCGAGAGCAATCAGCCCCAGCATTTT	CASSITGGESNQPQHF
-	TRBV11-2	TRBJ1-6	few	TGTGCCAGCAGCTCACAGGGTGATAGATCACCCCTCCACTTT	CASSSQGDRSPLHF
-	TRBV2	TRBJ2-2	-	TGTGCCAGCAGTGACGAAGTATGGTTGGCTACCGGGGAGCTGTTTTTT	CASSDEVWLATGELFF
-	TRBV6-5	TRBJ1-2	once	TGTGCCAGCAGTTGGGGACGGGGGGCTGGCTACACCTTC	CASSWGRGAGYTF
-	TRBV7-2	TRBJ1-1	-	TGTGCCAGCAGTTCCACGACGCGATACAGCACTGAAGCTTTCTTT	CASSSTTRYSTEAFF
-	TRBV7-6	TRBJ1-5	-	TGTGCCAGCAGCTCAGGGCCCCTCAGGCCCCAGCATTTT	CASSSGPLRPQHF
TRBD1	TRBV2	TRBJ2-7	-	TGTGCCAGCAAGGACAGGGGACTCTCCTACGAGCAGTACTTC	CASKDRGLSYEQYF
TRBD1	TRBV5-1	TRBJ1-1	once	TGCGCCAGCAGCCTACGACAGGGTGGATCGGGTGAAGCTTTCTTT	CASSLRQGGSGEAFF
-	TRBV28	TRBJ2-1	-	TGTGCCAGCAGTTTCACGGGACAAATTTTGTACAATGAGCAGTTCTTC	CASSFTGQILYNEQFF
-	TRBV5-1	TRBJ1-4	-	TGCGCCAGCAGCTTGCAGATTGGTCCAGGGGTTGAAAAACTGTTTTTT	CASSLQIGPGVEKLFF
-	TRBV11-2	TRBJ2-5	-	TGTGCCAGCAGCTTTGAGTGGCAAGAGACCCAGTACTTC	CASSFEWQETQYF
-	TRBV5-6	TRBJ2-7	-	TGTGCCAGCAGCCTCGTAGAGGGAGGCTCCTACGAGCAGTACTTC	CASSLVEGGSYEQYF
TRBD2	TRBV10-3	TRBJ2-1	once	TGTGCCATCAGTGATCGGCTAGCGGGGGGGCGCAATGAGCAGTTCTTC	CAISDRLAGGRNEQFF
-	TRBV28	TRBJ1-3	-	TGTGCCAGCAGTGCCCCTACAGGGCTCTCTGGAAACACCATATATTTT	CASSAPTGLSGNTIYF
-	TRBV2	TRBJ2-7	-	TGTGCCAGCAGTTTACAGGGACCGTACTACGAGCAGTACTTC	CASSLQGPYYEQYF
TRBD1	TRBV5-1	TRBJ2-3	-	TGCGCCAGCAGCACACAGGGGGCGCAGGGAGATACGCAGTATTTT	CASSTQGAQGDTQYF
TRBD1	TRBV27	TRBJ1-5	-	TGTGCCAGCAGTTCAATTTGGGACAGGGCGGCTCAGCCCCAGCATTTT	CASSSIWDRAAQPQHF
-	TRBV15	TRBJ2-5	-	TGTGCCACCAGCAGCAGTAACAAAGAGACCCAGTACTTC	CATSSSNKETQYF
TRBD1	TRBV5-6	TRBJ1-2	few	TGTGCCAGCAGCCTAACAGGGGGGACTATCTATGGCTACACCTTC	CASSLTGGTIYGYTF
-	TRBV30	TRBJ2-1	-	TGTGCCTGGAGCCCCGTGGGTTCCCAGGGAATGGGGGGGGCTGAGCAGTTCTTC	CAWSPVGSQGMGGAEQFF
-	TRBV7-2	TRBJ2-5	-	TGTGCCAGCAGCTGGAGGAGGGGTGAGACCCAGTACTTC	CASSWRRGETQYF
TRBD2	TRBV19	TRBJ2-2	-	TGTGCCAGTAGTATAAGAGGGACTAGCGGGGTCGGGGAGCTGTTTTTT	CASSIRGTSGVGELFF
-	TRBV7-2	TRBJ2-6	-	TGTGCCAGCAGCTTCGACTTCTCTGGGGCCAACGTCCTGACTTTC	CASSFDFSGANVLTF
-	TRBV1	TRBJ2-1	-	TGCACCAGCAGCCACGGGAGTCGCAATGAGCAGTTCTTC	CTSSHGSRNEQFF